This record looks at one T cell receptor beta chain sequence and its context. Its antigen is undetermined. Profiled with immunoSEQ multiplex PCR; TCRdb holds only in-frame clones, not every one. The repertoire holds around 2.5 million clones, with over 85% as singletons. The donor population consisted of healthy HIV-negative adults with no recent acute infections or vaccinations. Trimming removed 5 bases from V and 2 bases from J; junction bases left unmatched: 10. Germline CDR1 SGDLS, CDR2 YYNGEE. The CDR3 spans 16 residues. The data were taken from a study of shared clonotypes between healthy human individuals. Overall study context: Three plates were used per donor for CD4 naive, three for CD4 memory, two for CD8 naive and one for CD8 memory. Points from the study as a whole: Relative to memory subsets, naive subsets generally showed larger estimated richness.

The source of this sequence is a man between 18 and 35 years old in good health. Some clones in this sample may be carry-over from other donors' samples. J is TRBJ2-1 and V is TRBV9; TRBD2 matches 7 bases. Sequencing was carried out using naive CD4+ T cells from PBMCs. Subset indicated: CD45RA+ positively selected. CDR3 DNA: TGTGCCAGCAGTTCTCTGGGGCTAGCGGCCTACAATGAGCAGTTCTTC. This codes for CASSSLGLAAYNEQFF.